Reported below is one T cell receptor beta chain. Its antigen is unidentified. A junction boundary mismatches the germline segment, possibly from a read error. The primer mix had 60 Vbeta and 13 Jbeta primers. Sequencing used immunoSEQ multiplex PCR; TCRdb keeps in-frame clones, though not all of them. The sample has some 130,000 clones, 72% seen once; the top ten hold about 3.9%. Each donor was nominally healthy when sampled (though unrecorded immune exposures were likely). This specimen comes from a study of cytomegalovirus exposure and HLA in healthy donors. Study details: Genotyping of 398 donors showed that 65% to 90% belonged to the Caucasian-associated ancestry cluster. Study-wide findings and caveats: The classifier reportedly diagnosed cytomegalovirus status with high sensitivity and specificity.

The CDR3 extends over 14 amino acids. The germline V gene has CDR1 SSHAT and CDR2 FNYEAQ (reference sequence). The chain combines TRBV7-7 with TRBJ2-2; D is possibly TRBD1 (6 bases). The source of this sequence is a man aged 45-65 years in good health and CMV-seropositive. Sequences were obtained from PBMCs. CDR3 bases: TGTGCTAGCAGCGCCCTACAGGGCACCGGGGAGCTGTTTTTT. Its translation: CASSALQGTGELFF.